Reported below is one TCR beta chain. This sample was included in a study of T cell changes during pregnancy in multiple sclerosis. Assay used: immunoSEQ multiplex PCR; TCRdb lists only in-frame clones, some missing. The table lists about 92,000 clones, roughly nine tenths of them singletons. V gave up 5 bases and J gave up 1 base, with 15 bases separating them. The CDR3 is 15 amino acids. CDR1 SGHTA and CDR2 FQGNSA come from the germline V gene. The TCR originated in a female donor with multiple sclerosis, enrolled in a pregnancy study. The sample consisted of peripheral blood, taken in the first trimester of pregnancy. This chain links TRBV7-2 with TRBJ2-7; D possibly corresponds to TRBD1 (5 bases). In DNA, the CDR3 is TGTGCCAGCAGCCGAGGCGGCACAGGATCCTACGAGCAGTACTTC. Protein product: CASSRGGTGSYEQYF.